The rows below give T cell receptor beta chains drawn from one sample of a study of shared clonotypes between healthy human individuals. Using immunoSEQ multiplex PCR, the repertoire was profiled, and TCRdb retains in-frame clones only, with some absent. Counted here are roughly 2.1 million clones, just over 90% occurring once; the ten biggest clones make up more than 1.5%. The sample taken for sequencing was naive CD8+ T cells from PBMCs. The receptors here all came from a man younger than 35 in good health. Some clones in this sample may be carry-over from other donors' samples. Each CDR3 is given with its conserved first and last residue. The D gene is left open where the match is weak. Size is stated for part of the rows, as once, few or many counts, or as a class when the clone is expanded.

j_call	v_call	d_call	clone_size	cdr3_nt	cdr3_aa
TRBJ2-7	TRBV19	TRBD2	-	TGTGCCAGTAGTATAGCGGGAGGTGGCGAGCAGTACTTC	CASSIAGGGEQYF
TRBJ2-3	TRBV27	-	-	TGTGCCAGCAGTCCGCCGGGCTCAGATACGCAGTATTTT	CASSPPGSDTQYF
TRBJ2-7	TRBV10-2	-	-	TGCGCCAGCAGTGTTGGGTACTACGAGCAGTACTTC	CASSVGYYEQYF
TRBJ2-7	TRBV7-9	-	-	TGTGCCAGCAGCTTCTCATTGCAGGACAGTATCTACGAGCAGTACTTC	CASSFSLQDSIYEQYF
TRBJ2-1	TRBV7-9	-	-	TGTGCCAGCAGCCCTACTACCCCCTGGGGCAATGAGCAGTTCTTC	CASSPTTPWGNEQFF
TRBJ1-2	TRBV29-1	-	-	TGCAGCTGCCCGGGACCAGCTAACTATGGCTACACCTTC	CSCPGPANYGYTF
TRBJ2-2	TRBV6-5	-	-	TGTGCCAGCAGTTACAGTCTCTCTCACACCGGGGAGCTGTTTTTT	CASSYSLSHTGELFF
TRBJ2-4	TRBV7-9	-	few	TGTGCCAGCAGCGGGCTACCAAACATTCAGTACTTC	CASSGLPNIQYF
TRBJ1-1	TRBV27	-	-	TGTGCCAGCAGGGGGATTCAGGATGAAGCTTTCTTT	CASRGIQDEAFF
TRBJ2-1	TRBV29-1	-	-	TGCAGCGTTGATTTGGTGGGGCCCAAGGGCAATGAGCAGTTCTTC	CSVDLVGPKGNEQFF
TRBJ2-4	TRBV11-2	-	-	TGTGCCAGCACCAATAAAAACATTCAGTACTTC	CASTNKNIQYF
TRBJ2-7	TRBV19	TRBD1	-	TGTGCCAGTAGTATTCGGACAGGGGGTTTCGACGAGCAGTACTTC	CASSIRTGGFDEQYF
TRBJ1-1	TRBV6-1	-	-	TGTGCCAGCAGCCGTCGGGGTGAAGCTTTCTTT	CASSRRGEAFF
TRBJ1-1	TRBV25-1	-	-	TGTGCCAGCAGTGGACGGACGGGACGTCGTGAAGCTTTCTTT	CASSGRTGRREAFF
TRBJ2-2	TRBV28	-	-	TGTGCCAGCAGTTTAGAGGGGGTTGTCAACGGGGAGCTGTTTTTT	CASSLEGVVNGELFF
TRBJ2-6	TRBV29-1	-	-	TGCAGCGTTCAACAGCCTCTAATTTACTCTGGGGCCAACGTCCTGACTTTC	CSVQQPLIYSGANVLTF
TRBJ1-3	TRBV7-8	-	-	TGTGCCAGCAGCCCCCCATTCTCTGGAAACACCATATATTTT	CASSPPFSGNTIYF
TRBJ1-1	TRBV27	-	-	TGTGCCAGCAGTCCCTTTTTGGTACGTGAGGGGGACACTGAAGCTTTCTTT	CASSPFLVREGDTEAFF
TRBJ1-4	TRBV29-1	-	-	TGCAGCGTACGGGGAAATGAAAAACTGTTTTTT	CSVRGNEKLFF
TRBJ1-5	TRBV27	-	-	TGTGCCAGCAGAGGAAGGTCGGGAAGCAATCAGCCCCAGCATTTT	CASRGRSGSNQPQHF